This T cell receptor beta chain was recorded in a study of T-cell memory formation after mild COVID-19. V lost 4 bases and J 8 bases, leaving 13 bases between the germline ends. Germline CDR1 is KGHDR and CDR2 is SFDVKD. This CDR3 is 13 amino acids long. Barcoded TCR alpha and TCR beta cDNA libraries with UMIs came from 5'RACE using constant-segment primers. TCRdb independently ran MiXCR on the 5' RACE reads; one entry per CDR3 protein. This sample has fewer than 500,000 distinct CDR3 sequences, with around 25% found just once. The specimen was PBMCs or a T cell subset sorted from them (not recorded which). This chain links TRBV24-1 with TRBJ1-1, with no clear D. The source of this sequence is an adult woman who had mild COVID-19 (a few samples of this study predate the infection). Cell type and time point are not known. CDR3 in DNA: TGTGCCACCAGTGACCCCACTCATGGGGAAGCTTTCTTT. The encoded protein is CATSDPTHGEAFF.